One T cell receptor beta chain is described in this entry. This record comes from a study of shared clonotypes between healthy human individuals. Naive CD8 cells lacked CD45RO, underwent positive selection for CCR7 and left out terminally differentiated effector memory CD45RA+ cells. Donors included only healthy HIV-negative adults lacking recent acute infections or vaccinations. Trimming took 2 bases from V and 4 from J, leaving 12 bases between them. The V gene's germline CDR1 is MNHEY and CDR2 SVGAGI. There are 15 residues in the CDR3. Sorted-subset replicate PCRs used roughly 210 ng of genomic DNA. This amount corresponded to about 30,000 T cell genomes. Here immunoSEQ multiplex PCR was the method, and the copy in TCRdb shows in-frame clones only, minus some. The profile covers some 2.1 million clones, with about 95% appearing a single time and approximately 1.2% taken by the ten largest.

The TCR sequence derives from a man between 18 and 29 years old in good health. Sequenced sample: naive CD8+ T cells sorted from blood. This sequence joins TRBV6-5 and TRBJ2-1; weak D call: TRBD1 (6 bases). The CDR3 nucleotides are TGTGCCAGCAGTTACGGGGACACCCGGTACAATGAGCAGTTCTTC. Its protein is CASSYGDTRYNEQFF.